The next 19 T cell receptor beta chains were all read from a single sample in a study of shared clonotypes between healthy human individuals. The data were produced by immunoSEQ multiplex PCR, yet TCRdb's version contains in-frame clones alone and is incomplete. Counted here are around 1.6 million clones, 98% occurring once; the ten biggest clones make up around 0.47%. Sequencing used naive CD4+ T cells sorted from blood. Subset described: CD45RA+ positively selected. Every receptor here comes from a man younger than 40 in good health.

This clone occurred once. V usage is TRBV2 and J usage is TRBJ2-1; D may correspond to TRBD1 or TRBD2 (9 bases each). CDR1 is SNHLY, CDR2 FYNNEI, per germline. The CDR3 is made up of 18 amino acids. The germline V and J ends were trimmed by 6 bases and 10 bases, with 31 bases remaining between them. CDR3 sequence (DNA): TGTGCCAGCAGCCGACAGGGTAGGAGGCTAGCGGGACAGGGCGAGCAGTTCTTC. Encoded protein: CASSRQGRRLAGQGEQFF. The full variable domain, its missing parts supplied by reference TRBV2 and TRBJ2-1, is EPEVTQTPSHQVTQMGQEVILRCVPISNHLYFYWYRQILGQKVEFLVSFYNNEISEKSEIFDDQFSVERPDGSNFTLKIRSTKLEDSAMYFCASSRQGRRLAGQGEQFFGPGTRLTVL.

DNA of the CDR3: TGTGCCAGCAGCGTAGGGGGTGCTGAGCAGTTCTTC. It encodes CASSVGGAEQFF. The rearrangement links TRBV9 to TRBJ2-1; unclear D gene. Germline lookup yields CDR1 SGDLS and CDR2 YYNGEE. The CDR3 consists of 12 residues. Trimming removed 0 bases at V and 9 bases at J, with 7 bases between.

This sequence joins TRBV4-1 and TRBJ1-2; 7 bases are shared with TRBD1. This CDR3 has 17 amino acids. Germline-derived CDR1 and CDR2 are MGHRA and YSYEKL. Trimming removed 4 bases from V and 3 bases from J; junction bases left unmatched: 14. DNA of the CDR3: TGCGCCAGCAGCCTACGAGTGACAGGGACTCCGGACTATGGCTACACCTTC. Its protein is CASSLRVTGTPDYGYTF.

The chain joins TRBV15 to TRBJ2-2; tentatively, D is TRBD1 (5 bases). Germline V CDR1 and CDR2: LNHNV, YYDKDF (reference sequence). The CDR3 has 17 residues. V dropped 5 bases and J dropped 0 bases, with 16 bases sitting between them. CDR3 bases: TGTGCCACCAGCGCCAGGGTGACACTCTCGAACACCGGGGAGCTGTTTTTT. Translating gives CATSARVTLSNTGELFF. The full variable domain, completed using reference TRBV15 and TRBJ2-2, is DAMVIQNPRYQVTQFGKPVTLSCSQTLNHNVMYWYQQKSSQAPKLLFHYYDKDFNNEADTPDNFQSRRPNTSFCFLDIRSPGLGDTAMYLCATSARVTLSNTGELFFGEGSRLTVL.

The chain has TRBV28 and TRBJ1-4; 7 nucleotides agree with TRBD1. After removal of 5 bases from V and 9 bases from J, the junction contained 6 bases not matched to a gene. The germline gives CDR1 MDHEN, CDR2 SYDVKM. The CDR3 covers 13 residues. CDR3 DNA sequence: TGTGCCAGCAGTCTCCAGGGACAGAAAAAACTGTTTTTT. This encodes CASSLQGQKKLFF.

The chain employs TRBV11-1 and TRBJ1-3; unclear D gene. The CDR3 loop spans 17 amino acids. Per germline, CDR1 SGHAT and CDR2 FQDESV (reference sequence). V lost 2 bases and J 2 bases, leaving 16 bases between the germline ends. CDR3 sequence (DNA): TGTGCCAGCAGCTTATCCAGGAGGGCAGATCCTGGAAACACCATATATTTT. As protein: CASSLSRRADPGNTIYF. The full variable domain, rest sourced from reference TRBV11-1 and TRBJ1-3, is EAEVAQSPRYKITEKSQAVAFWCDPISGHATLYWYRQILGQGPELLVQFQDESVVDDSQLPKDRFSAERLKGVDSTLKIQPAELGDSAMYLCASSLSRRADPGNTIYFGEGSWLTVV.

The chain has TRBV14 and TRBJ2-5, with D possibly matching TRBD1 (6 bases). Germline loops: CDR1 SGHDN, CDR2 FVKESK. The CDR3 extends over 15 amino acids. Trimming removed 1 base from V and 1 base from J, with 10 bases in between. The CDR3 DNA sequence: TGTGCCAGCAGCCAAGCAGGGGTCGGCCAAGAGACCCAGTACTTC. Encoded protein: CASSQAGVGQETQYF. Together with reference TRBV14 and TRBJ2-5, the CDR3 gives the full variable domain: EAGVTQFPSHSVIEKGQTVTLRCDPISGHDNLYWYRRVMGKEIKFLLHFVKESKQDESGMPNNRFLAERTGGTYSTLKVQPAELEDSGVYFCASSQAGVGQETQYFGPGTRLLVL.

The genes are TRBV5-4 and TRBJ2-5; 12 nucleotides agree with TRBD1. Germline V gene lookup returns CDR1 SGHNT and CDR2 YYREEE (reference sequence). There are 16 residues in the CDR3. V shed 3 bases and J 5 bases; nucleotides not matched to a gene: 8. The CDR3: CASSWDRDRGRETQYF. In DNA form, the CDR3 reads TGTGCCAGCAGCTGGGACCGGGACAGGGGGCGTGAGACCCAGTACTTC. Full variable domain (missing parts from reference TRBV5-4 and TRBJ2-5): ETGVTQSPTHLIKTRGQQVTLRCSSQSGHNTVSWYQQALGQGPQFIFQYYREEENGRGNFPPRFSGLQFPNYSSELNVNALELDDSALYLCASSWDRDRGRETQYFGPGTRLLVL.

Turning to this clone: Other DNA sequences in the same sample also yield this CDR3. The chain carries TRBV10-1 and TRBJ2-7; TRBD1 matches at 8 bases. Germline lookup yields CDR1 WNHNN and CDR2 SYGVQD (reference sequence). J gave up 2 bases and V 5 bases, and 2 bases lay outside the gene matches. The CDR3 contains 13 residues. CDR3 nucleotide sequence: TGCGCCAGCAGTCCGGGACAGGCCTACGAGCAGTACTTC. This codes for CASSPGQAYEQYF.

This chain connects TRBV15 to TRBJ1-3; TRBD1 is a possible D gene (6 bases). V was cut by 0 bases and J by 6 bases, with 12 bases left in between. The CDR3 consists of 15 residues. The germline V gene has CDR1 LNHNV and CDR2 YYDKDF (reference sequence). This CDR3 is CATSRDIGGANTIYF. The CDR3 DNA is TGTGCCACCAGCAGAGATATTGGGGGGGCAAACACCATATATTTT. Variable domain in full (rest from reference TRBV15 and TRBJ1-3): DAMVIQNPRYQVTQFGKPVTLSCSQTLNHNVMYWYQQKSSQAPKLLFHYYDKDFNNEADTPDNFQSRRPNTSFCFLDIRSPGLGDTAMYLCATSRDIGGANTIYFGEGSWLTVV.

The chain joins TRBV5-4 to TRBJ2-2, with 10 nucleotides matching TRBD2. The length of the CDR3 is 16 residues. The trim removed 1 base at V and 4 bases at J, leaving 4 bases unmatched. Germline values: CDR1 SGHNT, CDR2 YYREEE (reference sequence). CDR3 protein: CASSLTAGGPTGELFF. The DNA of the CDR3 is TGTGCCAGCAGCTTGACAGCGGGAGGGCCCACCGGGGAGCTGTTTTTT.

Comment on this clone: One end of the junction does not line up with germline, which may come from a read error. The gene calls are TRBV5-1 and TRBJ2-1; 7 bases line up with TRBD2. The CDR3 consists of 12 residues. The germline gives CDR1 SGHRS, CDR2 YFSETQ. The CDR3, as DNA: TGCGCCAGCAGCTTGGCCAGCGGGGAGCGGTTCTTC. Protein: CASSLASGERFF. Using reference TRBV5-1 and TRBJ2-1 for the parts outside the CDR3, the full variable domain is KAGVTQTPRYLIKTRGQQVTLSCSPISGHRSVSWYQQTPGQGLQFLFEYFSETQRNKGNFPGRFSGRQFSNSRSEMNVSTLELGDSALYLCASSLASGERFFGPGTRLTVL.

This chain links TRBV4-3 with TRBJ2-3; the match to TRBD1 covers 9 bases. Germline values: CDR1 LGHNA, CDR2 YSLEER. J gave up 4 bases and V 2 bases, and 13 bases lay outside the gene matches. The CDR3 spans 18 residues. CDR3 sequence reads: CASSQNLWDRVTSDTQYF. DNA for the CDR3: TGCGCCAGCAGCCAAAATTTATGGGACAGGGTAACCTCAGATACGCAGTATTTT.

The chain carries TRBV19 and TRBJ1-2; maybe TRBD1 (6 bases). The CDR3 runs to 13 residues. Trimming pared 9 bases from V and 5 bases from J, leaving 16 bases between. Germline CDR1 LNHDA, CDR2 SQIVND (reference sequence). The CDR3 DNA reads as TGTGCCAGCCAATTATACAGGGATTATGGCTACACCTTC. Protein sequence: CASQLYRDYGYTF.

This clone was recorded only once. J is TRBJ2-2 and V is TRBV7-7; 12 bases map to TRBD2. The CDR3 totals 18 residues. Trimming removed 1 base from V and 5 bases from J; junction bases left unmatched: 8. Germline V CDR1 and CDR2: SSHAT, FNYEAQ (reference sequence). CDR3 sequence reads: CASSLVLAGGLNTGELFF. Here the CDR3 DNA reads TGTGCCAGCAGCTTAGTACTAGCGGGAGGATTGAATACCGGGGAGCTGTTTTTT.

The CDR3 loop is CASSLPGGRTNYGYTF. CDR3 bases: TGTGCCAGCAGCTTGCCAGGGGGCCGGACTAACTATGGCTACACCTTC. The V gene is TRBV11-2, the J gene TRBJ1-2; 8 positions agree with TRBD1. Germline loops: CDR1 SGHAT, CDR2 FQNNGV. This CDR3 has 16 amino acids. V shed 3 bases, J shed 0 bases, and the junction held 6 bases outside the gene matches.

V usage is TRBV2 and J usage is TRBJ1-5; D ambiguous. The CDR3 extends over 14 amino acids. Trimming took 2 bases from V and 7 from J, leaving 12 bases between them. From germline, CDR1 is SNHLY and CDR2 FYNNEI. CDR3 nucleotides: TGTGCCAGCAGTGAACAGACGGTCCGCCAGCCCCAGCATTTT. This encodes CASSEQTVRQPQHF.

This chain connects TRBV7-2 to TRBJ1-5, with 7 bases matching TRBD1. This CDR3 is 13 amino acids long. V shed 5 bases, J shed 6 bases, and the junction held 4 bases outside the gene matches. Per the germline V gene, CDR1 is SGHTA and CDR2 is FQGNSA. The CDR3 nucleotides read TGTGCCAGCAGCCCCGACAGGGCTCAGCCCCAGCATTTT. Its protein product is CASSPDRAQPQHF.

The chain employs TRBV5-4 and TRBJ2-3; D unresolved. CDR1 SGHNT and CDR2 YYREEE come from the germline V gene (reference sequence). The CDR3 totals 13 residues. V was shortened by 1 base and J by 4 bases, with 7 bases between the two germline ends. The CDR3 nucleotides read TGTGCCAGCAGCTTGTCCTTCCCAGATACGCAGTATTTT. Translating it yields CASSLSFPDTQYF.